This T cell receptor beta chain came from a study of shared clonotypes between healthy human individuals. Trimming shortened V by 4 bases and J by 1 base, and 14 bases separated the two germline ends. The length of the CDR3 is 15 residues. The germline CDR1 and CDR2 sequences are SGHRS and YFSETQ. Donors, without exception, were Caucasian adults residing in Nashville, Tennessee. About this clone itself: The antigen remains unidentified.

The authors distributed each subset's genomic DNA evenly over several immunoSEQ plates. The data were produced by immunoSEQ multiplex PCR, yet TCRdb's version contains in-frame clones alone and is incomplete. Here the sample spans millions of clones, 90% to 95% being singletons. Study-wide results and caveats: Lower generation probabilities were found for non-shared clonotypes than for those shared by all four donors.

Sequencing was carried out using naive CD4+ T cells sorted from blood. Sample subset: CD45RA+ positively selected. The chain is built from TRBV5-1 and TRBJ1-1, with TRBD1 as a possible D gene (5 bases). The sequence was collected from a young man in good health. The CDR3 sequence: CASSLEGPTNTEAFF. CDR3 nucleotides: TGCGCCAGCAGCCTGGAGGGGCCAACGAACACTGAAGCTTTCTTT.